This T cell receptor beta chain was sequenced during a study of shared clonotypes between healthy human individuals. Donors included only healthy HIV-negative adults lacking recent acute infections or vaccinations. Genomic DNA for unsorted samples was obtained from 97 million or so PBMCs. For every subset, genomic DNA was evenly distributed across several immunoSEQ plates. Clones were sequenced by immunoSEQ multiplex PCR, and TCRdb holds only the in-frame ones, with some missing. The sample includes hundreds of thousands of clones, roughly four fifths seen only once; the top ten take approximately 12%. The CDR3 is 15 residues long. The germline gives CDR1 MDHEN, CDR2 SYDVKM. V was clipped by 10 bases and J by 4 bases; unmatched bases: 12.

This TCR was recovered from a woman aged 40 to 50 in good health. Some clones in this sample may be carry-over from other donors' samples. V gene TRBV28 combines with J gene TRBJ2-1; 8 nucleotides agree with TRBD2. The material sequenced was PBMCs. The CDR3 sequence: CATFSRVAGYNEQFF. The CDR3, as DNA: TGTGCCACCTTTTCGAGGGTAGCGGGATACAATGAGCAGTTCTTC.